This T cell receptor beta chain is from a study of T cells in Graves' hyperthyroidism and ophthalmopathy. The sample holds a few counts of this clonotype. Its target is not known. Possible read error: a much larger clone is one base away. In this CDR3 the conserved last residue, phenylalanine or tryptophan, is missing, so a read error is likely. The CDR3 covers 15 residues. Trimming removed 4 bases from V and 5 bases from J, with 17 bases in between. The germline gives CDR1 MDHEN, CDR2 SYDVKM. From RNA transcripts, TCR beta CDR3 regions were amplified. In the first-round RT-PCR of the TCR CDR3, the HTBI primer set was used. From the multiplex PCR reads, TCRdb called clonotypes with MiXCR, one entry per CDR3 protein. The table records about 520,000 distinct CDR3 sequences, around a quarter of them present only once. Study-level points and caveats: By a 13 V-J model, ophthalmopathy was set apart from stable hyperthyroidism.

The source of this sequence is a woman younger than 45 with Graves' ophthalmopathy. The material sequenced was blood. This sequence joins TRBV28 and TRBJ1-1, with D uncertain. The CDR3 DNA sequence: TGTGCCAGCAGTTATCCTCTTGGCGGGGTAACTGAAGCTTTCTGT. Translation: CASSYPLGGVTEAFC.